This section outlines one T cell receptor beta chain sequence together with its context. The antigen is unknown. These data are taken from a study of shared clonotypes between healthy human individuals. Study findings and constraints: How much donors shared clonotypes was expected to be affected by sequencing depth.

The naive CD8 subset, CD45RO-negative cells positively selected for CCR7, excluded terminally differentiated effector memory CD45RA+ cells. Sequencing was performed with immunoSEQ multiplex PCR; in TCRdb, only in-frame clones are kept and a portion is missing. The sample has about 590,000 clones; roughly 95% are singletons. CDR3 length equals 17 residues. The V end was cut by 2 bases, the J end by 2 bases, with 19 bases between. Germline values: CDR1 SGHTS, CDR2 YDEGEE. The clonotype was recovered from a woman aged 25 to 39 in good health. Sequencing was carried out using naive CD8+ T cells sorted from blood. The chain carries TRBV5-8 and TRBJ1-2, with a possible D match to TRBD1 (5 bases). CDR3 region: CASSFAALREANYGYTF. Here the CDR3 DNA reads TGTGCCAGCAGCTTTGCCGCCCTCAGGGAGGCGAACTATGGCTACACCTTC.